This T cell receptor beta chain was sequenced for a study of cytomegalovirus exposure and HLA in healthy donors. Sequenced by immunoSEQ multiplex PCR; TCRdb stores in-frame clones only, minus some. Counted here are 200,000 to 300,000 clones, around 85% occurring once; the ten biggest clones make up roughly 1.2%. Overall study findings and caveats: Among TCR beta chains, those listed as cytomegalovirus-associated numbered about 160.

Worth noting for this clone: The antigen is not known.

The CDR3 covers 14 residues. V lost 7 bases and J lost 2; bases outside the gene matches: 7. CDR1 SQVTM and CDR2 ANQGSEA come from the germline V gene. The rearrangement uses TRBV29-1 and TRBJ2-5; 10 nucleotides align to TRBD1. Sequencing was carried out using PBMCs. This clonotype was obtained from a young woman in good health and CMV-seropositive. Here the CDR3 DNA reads TGCAGCGCTATGGGACAGGGGACGCAAGAGACCCAGTACTTC. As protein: CSAMGQGTQETQYF.